The clone carrying this T cell receptor beta chain showed up just a few times. Its specificity is unknown. This sample is drawn from a study of response to subunit inactivated influenza vaccine. General study findings and limits: A suggestion made by the authors is that each seasonal influenza vaccination recruits few new T cells.

TCRdb passed the RT-PCR reads through MiXCR, listing each CDR3 protein once. The table records almost 250,000 distinct CDR3 sequences, 9% to 15% of them present only once. The clonotype originates from a man aged 50 to 59 who received an inactivated influenza vaccine. Source: non-naive T cells sorted from PBMCs, taken around 15 days before vaccination.

The CDR3 region has the DNA TGTGCGAGCGGGAGGAATTCCTACAATGAGCAGTTCTTC. Protein product: CASGRNSYNEQFF. This chain joins TRBV7-8 and TRBJ2-1; 9 bases map to TRBD2. This CDR3 has 13 residues. Germline V lookup: CDR1 SGHVS, CDR2 FQNEAQ.